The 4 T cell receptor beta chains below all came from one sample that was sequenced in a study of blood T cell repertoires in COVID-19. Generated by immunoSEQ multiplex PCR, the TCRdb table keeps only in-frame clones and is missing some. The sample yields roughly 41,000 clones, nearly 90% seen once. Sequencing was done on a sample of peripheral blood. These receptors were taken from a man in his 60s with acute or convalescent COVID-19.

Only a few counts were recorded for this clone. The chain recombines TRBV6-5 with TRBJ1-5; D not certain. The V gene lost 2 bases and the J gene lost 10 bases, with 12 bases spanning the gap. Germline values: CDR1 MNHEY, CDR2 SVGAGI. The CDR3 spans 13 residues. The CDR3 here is CASSYEALGPQHF. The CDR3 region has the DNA TGTGCCAGCAGTTACGAAGCGCTAGGACCCCAGCATTTT.

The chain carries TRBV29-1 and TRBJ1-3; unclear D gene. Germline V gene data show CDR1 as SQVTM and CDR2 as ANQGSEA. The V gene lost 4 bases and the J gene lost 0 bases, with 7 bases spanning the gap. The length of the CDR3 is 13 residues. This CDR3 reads CSVVYNSGNTIYF. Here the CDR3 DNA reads TGCAGCGTTGTATACAACTCTGGAAACACCATATATTTT.

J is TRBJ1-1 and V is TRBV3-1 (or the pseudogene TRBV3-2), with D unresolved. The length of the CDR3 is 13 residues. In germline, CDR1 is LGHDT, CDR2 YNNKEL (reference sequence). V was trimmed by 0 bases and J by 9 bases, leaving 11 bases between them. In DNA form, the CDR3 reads TGTGCCAGCAGCCAAGAATCAGGAATAAAAGCTTTCTTT. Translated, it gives CASSQESGIKAFF.

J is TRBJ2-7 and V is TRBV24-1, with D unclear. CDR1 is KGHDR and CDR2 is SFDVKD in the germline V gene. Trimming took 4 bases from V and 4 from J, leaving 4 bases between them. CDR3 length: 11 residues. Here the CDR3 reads CATSDGYEQYF. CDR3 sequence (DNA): TGTGCCACCAGTGACGGTTACGAGCAGTACTTC.